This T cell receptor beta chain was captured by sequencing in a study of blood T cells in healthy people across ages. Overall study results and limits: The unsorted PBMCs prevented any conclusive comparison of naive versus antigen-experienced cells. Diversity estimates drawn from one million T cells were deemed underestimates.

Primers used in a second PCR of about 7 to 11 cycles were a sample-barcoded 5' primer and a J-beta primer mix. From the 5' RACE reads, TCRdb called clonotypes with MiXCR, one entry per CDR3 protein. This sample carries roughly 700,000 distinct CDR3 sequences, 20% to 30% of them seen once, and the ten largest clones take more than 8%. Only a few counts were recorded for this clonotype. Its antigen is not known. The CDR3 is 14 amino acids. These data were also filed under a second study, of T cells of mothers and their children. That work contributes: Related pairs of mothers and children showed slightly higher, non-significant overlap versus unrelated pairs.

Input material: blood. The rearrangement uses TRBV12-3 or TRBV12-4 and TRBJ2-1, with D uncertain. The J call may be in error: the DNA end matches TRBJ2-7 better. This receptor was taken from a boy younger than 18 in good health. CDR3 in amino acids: CASSPWTAPYEQYF. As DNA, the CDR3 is TGTGCCAGCAGTCCTTGGACGGCTCCCTACGAGCAGTACTTC.